This TCR beta chain was documented in a study of blood T cell repertoires in COVID-19. Study as a whole: Acute and convalescent COVID-19 specimens originated in the United States, Italy and Spain. Sources were T cells, B-cell-depleted T cells, or PBMCs; the material itself was cDNA or gDNA.

The authors' processing: From reference gene primer amplification, estimates of nucleated cell counts were derived. Sequencing used immunoSEQ multiplex PCR; TCRdb keeps in-frame clones, though not all of them. V, J and clone size were drawn from that table, and D and trimming were deduced from the DNA. The profile shows a few hundred thousand clones, 75% to 90% of them singletons. This CDR3 contains 17 residues. Trimming shortened V by 4 bases and J by 0 bases, and 13 bases separated the two germline ends. Germline V gives CDR1 SEHNR, CDR2 FQNEAQ (reference sequence). This TCR came from a woman aged 55-75 years with acute or convalescent COVID-19. The J gene is TRBJ1-6, the V gene TRBV7-9; possible D gene TRBD1, 5 bases. Sequencing was done on a sample of peripheral blood. CDR3 nucleotide sequence: TGTGCCAGCAGCTCCGCGACAGAGAGCTCCTATAATTCACCCCTCCACTTT. Its protein is CASSSATESSYNSPLHF. The full variable domain, in which reference TRBV7-9 and TRBJ1-6 provide the parts outside the CDR3, is DTGVSQNPRHKITKRGQNVTFRCDPISEHNRLYWYRQTLGQGPEFLTYFQNEAQLEKSRLLSDRFSAERPKGSFSTLEIQRTEQGDSAMYLCASSSATESSYNSPLHFGNGTRLTVT.